A single sample is the source of the 19 T cell receptor beta chains below, sequenced in a study of blood T cell repertoires in COVID-19. Clones were read by immunoSEQ multiplex PCR, and TCRdb kept only the in-frame ones, dropping some. This sample has tens of thousands of clones, with 87% found just once. Sequencing was performed on peripheral blood. All receptors derive from a male donor with acute or convalescent COVID-19.

The CDR3 DNA reads as TGTGCCAGCAGCCGACAGGGGAACGACGAGCAGTACTTC. Its protein product is CASSRQGNDEQYF. The chain is built from TRBV5-4 and TRBJ2-7, with 8 bases aligning to TRBD1. Germline-derived CDR1 and CDR2 are SGHNT and YYREEE (reference sequence). The J segment lost 5 bases and the V segment lost 4 bases, leaving 5 bases of the junction unmatched. CDR3 length: 13 amino acids.

This chain connects TRBV5-1 to TRBJ1-4, with D perhaps TRBD1 (5 bases). The V gene's germline CDR1 is SGHRS and CDR2 YFSETQ. V gave up 0 bases and J gave up 1 base, with 7 bases separating them. The CDR3 covers 15 residues. The CDR3 bases are TGCGCCAGCAGCTTGGGTAGGGGAACTAATGAAAAACTGTTTTTT. Protein sequence: CASSLGRGTNEKLFF.

The chain employs TRBV27 and TRBJ1-6, with 7 bases fitting TRBD1. The germline gives CDR1 MNHEY, CDR2 SMNVEV (reference sequence). The CDR3 is made up of 17 amino acids. V shed 4 bases, J shed 2 bases, and the junction held 8 bases outside the gene matches. The CDR3 sequence is CASSSKSGTAYNSPLHF. Written as DNA, the CDR3 is TGTGCCAGCAGTTCGAAATCCGGGACAGCCTATAATTCACCCCTCCACTTT.

This clone was detected only a few times. The chain joins TRBV29-1 to TRBJ1-5; D gene ambiguous. Germline values: CDR1 SQVTM, CDR2 ANQGSEA. V dropped 4 bases and J dropped 5 bases, with 12 bases sitting between them. The CDR3 is 13 amino acids. CDR3: CSVVGGPYQPQHF. CDR3 DNA sequence: TGCAGCGTTGTGGGAGGGCCCTATCAGCCCCAGCATTTT.

The chain is built from TRBV30 and TRBJ1-5; TRBD1 agrees at 9 bases. Germline CDR1 GTSNPN, CDR2 SVGIG (reference sequence). The length of the CDR3 is 15 residues. Trimming removed 2 bases from V and 2 bases from J; junction bases left unmatched: 4. The CDR3 coding sequence is TGTGCCTGGAGTCCGAGGGACAGGGGCAATCAGCCCCAGCATTTT. Its protein is CAWSPRDRGNQPQHF.

This clone was seen a handful of times. V gene TRBV6-5 combines with J gene TRBJ1-5; D not certain. The germline V gene encodes CDR1 MNHEY and CDR2 SVGAGI. V was cut by 6 bases and J by 8 bases, with 14 bases left in between. CDR3 length: 13 residues. CDR3 in amino acids: CASSREMLKPQHF. The CDR3, as DNA: TGTGCCAGCAGCCGGGAAATGTTGAAGCCCCAGCATTTT.

The chain uses TRBV4-1 and TRBJ2-3; a possible D gene is TRBD2 (6 bases). V lost 3 bases to trimming and J lost 1 base, with 17 bases between them. The CDR3 length is 17 residues. Germline-derived CDR1 and CDR2 are MGHRA and YSYEKL. CDR3 DNA: TGCGCCAGCAGCCACATAGGGGTTGCTAGCGGCACAGATACGCAGTATTTT. Amino acids: CASSHIGVASGTDTQYF.

This clone was counted a single time. This chain uses TRBV5-1 with TRBJ2-3, with 10 nucleotides matching TRBD1. This CDR3 is built from 15 residues. The trim removed 4 bases at V and 7 bases at J, leaving 9 bases unmatched. Germline V gene sequence: CDR1 SGHRS, CDR2 YFSETQ. CDR3 sequence (DNA): TGCGCCAGCAGCCCGACCGGGACAGGGGTGTATACGCAGTATTTT. It codes for CASSPTGTGVYTQYF.

The genes are TRBV11-2 and TRBJ2-5; a weak D match, TRBD2 (5 bases). The V gene's germline CDR1 is SGHAT and CDR2 FQNNGV. The CDR3 runs 15 residues. Trimming took off 5 bases at V and 4 bases at J, with 17 bases between the two ends. The CDR3 sequence is CASSVELGETETQYF. CDR3 DNA: TGTGCCAGCAGCGTCGAGCTCGGGGAAACAGAGACCCAGTACTTC.

This clone was seen a single time. This chain connects TRBV12-3 or TRBV12-4 to TRBJ1-5, with TRBD1 matching over 10 bases. There are 13 residues in the CDR3. Trimming cost V 7 bases and J 5 bases; bases outside gene matches: 2. The chain's CDR3 is CASTGQGDQPQHF. The CDR3 DNA sequence: TGTGCCAGCACCGGACAGGGGGATCAGCCCCAGCATTTT.

The V call is TRBV5-6, the J call TRBJ2-5; 9 bases align to TRBD1. CDR1 is SGHDT, CDR2 YYEEEE, per germline. CDR3 length: 16 residues. V lost 4 bases, J lost 2 bases, and 9 bases stayed unmatched. CDR3: CASSKGPGQGQETQYF. In DNA, the CDR3 is TGTGCCAGCAGCAAAGGACCGGGACAGGGACAAGAGACCCAGTACTTC. Combining the CDR3 with reference TRBV5-6 and TRBJ2-5 gives the whole variable domain DAGVTQSPTHLIKTRGQQVTLRCSPKSGHDTVSWYQQALGQGPQFIFQYYEEEERQRGNFPDRFSGHQFPNYSSELNVNALLLGDSALYLCASSKGPGQGQETQYFGPGTRLLVL.

The rearrangement joins TRBV18 to TRBJ1-1; possibly TRBD1 for D (6 bases). The CDR3 is 14 residues long. Germline V CDR1 and CDR2: KGHSH, LQKENI. The ends were cut back, 4 bases at V and 0 bases at J, with 9 bases in the middle. The DNA of the CDR3 is TGTGCCAGCTCACTGGACAGAATGAACACTGAAGCTTTCTTT. Residues: CASSLDRMNTEAFF. The entire variable domain, with the rest obtained from reference TRBV18 and TRBJ1-1, is as follows: NAGVMQNPRHLVRRRGQEARLRCSPMKGHSHVYWYRQLPEEGLKFMVYLQKENIIDESGMPKERFSAEFPKEGPSILRIQQVVRGDSAAYFCASSLDRMNTEAFFGQGTRLTVV.

The CDR3: CASSLGGERGAIYEQYF. Here the CDR3 DNA reads TGTGCCAGCAGCCTGGGAGGGGAGCGGGGGGCCATCTACGAGCAGTACTTC. The chain recombines TRBV5-8 with TRBJ2-7, with 9 bases aligning to TRBD2. V lost 4 bases, J lost 3 bases, and 14 bases stayed unmatched. CDR3 length: 17 amino acids. CDR1 and CDR2 (germline): SGHTS, YDEGEE. The full variable domain, completed using reference TRBV5-8 and TRBJ2-7, is EAGVTQSPTHLIKTRGQQATLRCSPISGHTSVYWYQQALGLGLQFLLWYDEGEERNRGNFPPRFSGRQFPNYSSELNVNALELEDSALYLCASSLGGERGAIYEQYFGPGTRLTVT.

V usage is TRBV7-2 and J usage is TRBJ1-1; D gene ambiguous. V shed 4 bases and J shed 6 bases, with 15 bases lying between them. Per the germline V gene, CDR1 is SGHTA and CDR2 is FQGNSA. The CDR3 totals 14 residues. The CDR3 here is CASSSLVGGPEAFF. The CDR3 DNA reads as TGTGCCAGCAGCTCCTTGGTTGGAGGCCCTGAAGCTTTCTTT.

This clone was counted a few times. The CDR3 loop reads CASSLALTSGGVSYEQYF. CDR3 coding DNA: TGTGCCAGCAGCTTAGCGCTAACGAGCGGGGGGGTTAGCTACGAGCAGTACTTC. V gene TRBV7-8 combines with J gene TRBJ2-7; 10 bases are a match to TRBD2. The CDR3 covers 18 residues. V gave up 0 bases and J gave up 3 bases; unmatched junction bases: 11. Germline assignment: CDR1 SGHVS and CDR2 FQNEAQ.

The chain joins TRBV7-8 to TRBJ1-1, with 8 bases matching TRBD1. J lost 7 bases, V lost 4 bases, and 8 bases had no gene match. The CDR3 extends over 14 amino acids. Germline lookup yields CDR1 SGHVS and CDR2 FQNEAQ. This CDR3 reads CASSSHDRGFEAFF. For the CDR3, the DNA is TGTGCCAGCAGCTCTCACGACAGGGGATTTGAAGCTTTCTTT.

The chain employs TRBV19 and TRBJ2-3; tentatively, D is TRBD1 (6 bases). CDR3 length: 14 amino acids. CDR1 is LNHDA, CDR2 SQIVND, per germline (reference sequence). The ends were cut back, 3 bases at V and 2 bases at J, with 9 bases in the middle. CDR3 in DNA: TGTGCCAGTAGTATCGGGACACACACAGATACGCAGTATTTT. Protein sequence: CASSIGTHTDTQYF.

The rearrangement links TRBV2 to TRBJ1-4; D may be TRBD1 (5 bases). Germline V CDR1 and CDR2: SNHLY, FYNNEI. V shed 6 bases and J shed 0 bases, with 11 bases lying between them. The CDR3 sequence is 15 residues long. CDR3 sequence: CASSRDFTTNEKLFF. The CDR3 bases are TGTGCCAGCAGCCGGGACTTTACAACTAATGAAAAACTGTTTTTT. The variable domain in full, with the rest retrieved from reference TRBV2 and TRBJ1-4, is EPEVTQTPSHQVTQMGQEVILRCVPISNHLYFYWYRQILGQKVEFLVSFYNNEISEKSEIFDDQFSVERPDGSNFTLKIRSTKLEDSAMYFCASSRDFTTNEKLFFGSGTQLSVL.

This clone was seen just once. The chain couples TRBV14 to TRBJ2-1; D is perhaps TRBD1 (5 bases). V lost 1 base to trimming and J lost 3 bases, with 10 bases between them. The CDR3 totals 15 residues. The germline gives CDR1 SGHDN, CDR2 FVKESK. The CDR3 region is CASSQVQGGYNEQFF. DNA for the CDR3: TGTGCCAGCAGCCAAGTTCAGGGTGGCTACAATGAGCAGTTCTTC.